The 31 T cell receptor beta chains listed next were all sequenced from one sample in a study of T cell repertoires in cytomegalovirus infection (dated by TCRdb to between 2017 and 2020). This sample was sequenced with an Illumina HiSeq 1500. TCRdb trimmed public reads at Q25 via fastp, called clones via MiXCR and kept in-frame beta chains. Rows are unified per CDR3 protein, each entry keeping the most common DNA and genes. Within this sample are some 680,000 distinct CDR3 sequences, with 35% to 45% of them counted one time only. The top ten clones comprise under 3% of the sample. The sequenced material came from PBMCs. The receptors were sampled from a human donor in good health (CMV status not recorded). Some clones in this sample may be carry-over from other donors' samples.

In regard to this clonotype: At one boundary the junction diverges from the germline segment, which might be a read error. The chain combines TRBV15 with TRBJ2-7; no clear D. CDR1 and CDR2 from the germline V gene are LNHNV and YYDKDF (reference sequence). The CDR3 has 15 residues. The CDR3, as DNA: TGTGCCACCAGCAGAGTGCGGATCCACATCTACGCGCAGTACTTC. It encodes CATSRVRIHIYAQYF.

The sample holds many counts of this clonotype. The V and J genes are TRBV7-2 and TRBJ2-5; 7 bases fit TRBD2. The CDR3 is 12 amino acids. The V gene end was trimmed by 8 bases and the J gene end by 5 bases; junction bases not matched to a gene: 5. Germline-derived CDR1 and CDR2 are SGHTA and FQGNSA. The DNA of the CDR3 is TGTGCCAGCGGGAGGGCCGGGGAGACCCAGTACTTC. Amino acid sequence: CASGRAGETQYF.

Written as DNA, the CDR3 is TGTGCCAGCAGTTCCGGGACCTACACAGATACGCAGTATTTT. This translates into CASSSGTYTDTQYF. This rearrangement joins TRBV6-1 to TRBJ2-3; D is possibly TRBD1 or TRBD2 (5 bases each). V lost 5 bases and J lost 2, with 11 bases in between. In germline, CDR1 is MNHNS, CDR2 SASEGT. This CDR3 has 14 amino acids.

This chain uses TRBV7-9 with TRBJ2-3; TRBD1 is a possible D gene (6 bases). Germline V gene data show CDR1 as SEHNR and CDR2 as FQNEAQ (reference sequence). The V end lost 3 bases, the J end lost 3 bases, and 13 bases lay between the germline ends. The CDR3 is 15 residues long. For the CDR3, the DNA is TGTGCCAGCAGCTTCCTCCCCGGACAGACAGATACGCAGTATTTT. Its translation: CASSFLPGQTDTQYF.

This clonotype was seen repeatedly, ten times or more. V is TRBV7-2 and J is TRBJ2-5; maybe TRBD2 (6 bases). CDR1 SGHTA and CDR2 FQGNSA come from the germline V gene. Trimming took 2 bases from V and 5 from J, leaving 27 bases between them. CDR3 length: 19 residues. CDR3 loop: CASSLRRARPPDFSETQYF. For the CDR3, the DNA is TGTGCCAGCAGCTTAAGGAGGGCCAGACCCCCCGACTTTAGCGAGACCCAGTACTTC.

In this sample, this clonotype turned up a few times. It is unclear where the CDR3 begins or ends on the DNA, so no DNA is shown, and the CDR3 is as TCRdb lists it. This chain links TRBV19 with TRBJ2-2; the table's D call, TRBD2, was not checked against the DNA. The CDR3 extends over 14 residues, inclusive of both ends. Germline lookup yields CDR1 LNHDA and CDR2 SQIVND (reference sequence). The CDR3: CASTSALGSGELFF.

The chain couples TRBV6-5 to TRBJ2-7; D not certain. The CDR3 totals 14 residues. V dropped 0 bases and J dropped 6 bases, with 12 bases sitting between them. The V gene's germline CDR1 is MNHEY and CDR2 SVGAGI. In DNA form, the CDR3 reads TGTGCCAGCAGTTACTCTCGTAGTTCCCGCGAGCAGTACTTC. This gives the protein CASSYSRSSREQYF.

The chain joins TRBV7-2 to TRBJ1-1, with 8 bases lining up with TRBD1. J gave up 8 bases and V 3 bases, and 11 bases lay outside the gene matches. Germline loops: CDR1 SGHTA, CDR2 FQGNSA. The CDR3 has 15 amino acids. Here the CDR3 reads CASSFYFRQGSEAFF. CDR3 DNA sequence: TGTGCCAGCAGCTTCTATTTTCGACAGGGGAGCGAAGCTTTCTTT.

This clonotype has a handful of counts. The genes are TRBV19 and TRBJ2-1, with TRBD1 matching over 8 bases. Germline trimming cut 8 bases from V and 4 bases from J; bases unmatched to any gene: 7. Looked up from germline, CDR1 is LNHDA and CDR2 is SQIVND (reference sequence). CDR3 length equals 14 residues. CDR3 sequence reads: CASEERQGYNEQFF. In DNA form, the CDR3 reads TGTGCCAGTGAAGAGAGACAGGGGTACAATGAGCAGTTCTTC.

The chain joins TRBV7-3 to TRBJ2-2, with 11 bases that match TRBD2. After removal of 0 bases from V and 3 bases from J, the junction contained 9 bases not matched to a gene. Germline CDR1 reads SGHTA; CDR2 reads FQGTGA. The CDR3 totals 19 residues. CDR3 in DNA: TGTGCCAGCAGCTTAACGGTAGCGGGGGGGCCCGCCGACACCGGGGAGCTGTTTTTT. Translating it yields CASSLTVAGGPADTGELFF.

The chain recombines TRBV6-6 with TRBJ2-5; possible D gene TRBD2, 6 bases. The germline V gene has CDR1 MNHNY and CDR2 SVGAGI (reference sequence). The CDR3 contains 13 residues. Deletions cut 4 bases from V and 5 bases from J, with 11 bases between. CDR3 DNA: TGTGCCAGCAGTTCGGAGGGGATTGAGACCCAGTACTTC. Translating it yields CASSSEGIETQYF.

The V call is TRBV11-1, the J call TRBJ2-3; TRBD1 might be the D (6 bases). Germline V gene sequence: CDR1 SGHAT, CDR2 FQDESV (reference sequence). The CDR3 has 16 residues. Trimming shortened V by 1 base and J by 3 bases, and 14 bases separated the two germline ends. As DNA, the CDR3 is TGTGCCAGCAGCTTAGGGGCTTCAGGGGTTACAGATACGCAGTATTTT. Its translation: CASSLGASGVTDTQYF. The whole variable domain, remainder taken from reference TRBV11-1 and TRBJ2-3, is EAEVAQSPRYKITEKSQAVAFWCDPISGHATLYWYRQILGQGPELLVQFQDESVVDDSQLPKDRFSAERLKGVDSTLKIQPAELGDSAMYLCASSLGASGVTDTQYFGPGTRLTVL.

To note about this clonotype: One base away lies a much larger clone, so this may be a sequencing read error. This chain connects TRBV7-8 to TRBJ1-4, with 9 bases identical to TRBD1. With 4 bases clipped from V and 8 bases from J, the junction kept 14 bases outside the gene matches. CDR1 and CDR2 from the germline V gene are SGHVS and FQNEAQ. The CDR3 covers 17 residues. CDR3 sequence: CASSSDWGTGGREKLFF. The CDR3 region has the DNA TGTGCCAGCAGCTCCGACTGGGGTACAGGGGGCAGGGAAAAACTGTTTTTT.

For the CDR3, the DNA is TGTGCCAGCAGAAAGCGTTTTGTGGTGAGCAATTCACCCCTCCACTTT. It is translated as CASRKRFVVSNSPLHF. The V and J genes are TRBV28 and TRBJ1-6; the D is unclear. The CDR3 spans 16 residues. Germline V lookup: CDR1 MDHEN, CDR2 SYDVKM. Trimming took off 6 bases at V and 7 bases at J, with 19 bases between the two ends.

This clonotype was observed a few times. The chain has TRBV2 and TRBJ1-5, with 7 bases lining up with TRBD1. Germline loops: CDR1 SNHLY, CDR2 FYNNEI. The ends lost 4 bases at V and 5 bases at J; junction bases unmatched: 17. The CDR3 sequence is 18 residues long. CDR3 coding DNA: TGTGCCAGCAGTGTCCGTACTAGTGGAGGGGGCTCGGATCAGCCCCAGCATTTT. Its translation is CASSVRTSGGGSDQPQHF.

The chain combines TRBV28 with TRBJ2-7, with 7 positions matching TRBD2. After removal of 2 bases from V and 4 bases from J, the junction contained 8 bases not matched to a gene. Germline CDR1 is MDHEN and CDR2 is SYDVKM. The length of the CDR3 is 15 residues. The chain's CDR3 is CASSLVRERSYEQYF. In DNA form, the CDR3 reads TGTGCCAGCAGTTTAGTGCGGGAGAGATCGTACGAGCAGTACTTC.

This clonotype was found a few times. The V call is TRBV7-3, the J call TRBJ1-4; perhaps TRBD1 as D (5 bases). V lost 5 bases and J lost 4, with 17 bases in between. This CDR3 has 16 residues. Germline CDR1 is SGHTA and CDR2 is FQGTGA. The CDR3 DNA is TGTGCCAGCAGCCAATCTGGTGACAGCCTTAATGAAAAACTGTTTTTT. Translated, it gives CASSQSGDSLNEKLFF.

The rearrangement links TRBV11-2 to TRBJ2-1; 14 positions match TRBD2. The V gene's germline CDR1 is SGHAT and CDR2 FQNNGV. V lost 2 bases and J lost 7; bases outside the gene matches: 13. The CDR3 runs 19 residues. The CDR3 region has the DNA TGTGCCAGCAGCTTACGACTAGCGGGAGGGGGGTTGGTGGAGAATGAGCAGTTCTTC. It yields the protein CASSLRLAGGGLVENEQFF.

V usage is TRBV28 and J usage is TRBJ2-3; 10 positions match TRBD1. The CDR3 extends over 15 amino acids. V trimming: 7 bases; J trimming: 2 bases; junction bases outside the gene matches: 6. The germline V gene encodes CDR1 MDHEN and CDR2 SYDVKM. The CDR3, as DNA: TGTGCCAGCACACGGGGACAGGGGAACACAGATACGCAGTATTTT. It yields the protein CASTRGQGNTDTQYF.

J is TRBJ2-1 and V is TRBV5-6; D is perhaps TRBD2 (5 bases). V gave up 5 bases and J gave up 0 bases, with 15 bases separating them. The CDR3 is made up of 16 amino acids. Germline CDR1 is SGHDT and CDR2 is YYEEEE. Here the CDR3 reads CASRAKGVGSYNEQFF. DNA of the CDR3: TGTGCCAGCAGGGCGAAGGGAGTTGGCTCCTACAATGAGCAGTTCTTC.

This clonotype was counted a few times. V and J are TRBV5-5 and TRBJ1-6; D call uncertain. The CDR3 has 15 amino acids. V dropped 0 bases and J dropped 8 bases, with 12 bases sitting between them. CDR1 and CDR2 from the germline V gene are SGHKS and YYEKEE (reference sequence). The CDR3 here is CASSLDPARDSPLHF. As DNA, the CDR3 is TGTGCCAGCAGCTTGGATCCAGCCCGGGATTCACCCCTCCACTTT.

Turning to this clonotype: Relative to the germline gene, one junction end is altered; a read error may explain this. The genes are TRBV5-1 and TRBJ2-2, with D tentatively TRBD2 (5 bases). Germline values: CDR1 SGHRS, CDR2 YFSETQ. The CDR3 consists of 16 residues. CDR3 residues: CASSLGARTNTGVLFF. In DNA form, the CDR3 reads TGCGCCAGCAGCTTGGGGGCCCGGACGAACACCGGGGTGCTGTTTTTT.

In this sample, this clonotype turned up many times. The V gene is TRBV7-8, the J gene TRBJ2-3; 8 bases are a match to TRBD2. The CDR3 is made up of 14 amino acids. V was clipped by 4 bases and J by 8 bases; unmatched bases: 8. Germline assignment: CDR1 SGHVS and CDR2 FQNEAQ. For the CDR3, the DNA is TGTGCCAGCAGCTCTTGGACTAGCCTTGGTACGCAGTATTTT. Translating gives CASSSWTSLGTQYF.

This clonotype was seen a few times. In DNA form, the CDR3 reads TGTGCCAGCAGCTTAGGGGGCGGGGGAGGCGAGACCCAGTACTTC. It codes for CASSLGGGGGETQYF. This chain connects TRBV7-2 to TRBJ2-5, with 7 bases matching TRBD2. This CDR3 comprises 15 residues. CDR1 SGHTA and CDR2 FQGNSA come from the germline V gene. V was clipped by 1 base and J by 5 bases; unmatched bases: 7.

The CDR3, as DNA: TGTGCCAGCAGTGAAAACCTGTTTTCTTTGGTGACCCAGTACTTC. Protein: CASSENLFSLVTQYF. This chain uses TRBV6-1 with TRBJ2-5; D ambiguous. The germline V gene has CDR1 MNHNS and CDR2 SASEGT. The length of the CDR3 is 15 residues. The V end was cut by 2 bases, the J end by 7 bases, with 17 bases between.

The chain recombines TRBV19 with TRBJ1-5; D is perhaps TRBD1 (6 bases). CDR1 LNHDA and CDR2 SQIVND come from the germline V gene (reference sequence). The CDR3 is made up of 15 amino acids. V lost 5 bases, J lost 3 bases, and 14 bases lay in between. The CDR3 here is CASSLGASLNQPQHF. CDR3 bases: TGTGCCAGTAGTCTGGGGGCTTCCCTCAATCAGCCCCAGCATTTT. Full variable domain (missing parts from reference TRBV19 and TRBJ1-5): DGGITQSPKYLFRKEGQNVTLSCEQNLNHDAMYWYRQDPGQGLRLIYYSQIVNDFQKGDIAEGYSVSREKKESFPLTVTSAQKNPTAFYLCASSLGASLNQPQHFGDGTRLSIL.

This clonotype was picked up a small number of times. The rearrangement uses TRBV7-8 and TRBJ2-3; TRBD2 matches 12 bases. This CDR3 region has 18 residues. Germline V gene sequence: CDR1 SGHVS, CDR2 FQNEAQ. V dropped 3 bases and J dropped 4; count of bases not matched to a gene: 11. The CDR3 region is CASSFSPAGTSGPDTQYF. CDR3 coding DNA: TGTGCCAGCAGCTTCTCTCCCGCCGGGACTAGCGGGCCAGATACGCAGTATTTT.

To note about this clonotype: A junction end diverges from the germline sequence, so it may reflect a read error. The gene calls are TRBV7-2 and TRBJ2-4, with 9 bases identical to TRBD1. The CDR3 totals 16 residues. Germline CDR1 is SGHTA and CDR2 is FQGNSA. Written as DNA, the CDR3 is TGTGCCAGCAGCTCCACAGGGGGCATATCCAAAAACCTTCAGTACTTC. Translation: CASSSTGGISKNLQYF.

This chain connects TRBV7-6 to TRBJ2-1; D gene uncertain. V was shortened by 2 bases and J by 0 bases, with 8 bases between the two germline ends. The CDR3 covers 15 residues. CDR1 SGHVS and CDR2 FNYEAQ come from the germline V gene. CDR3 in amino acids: CASSLIESSYNEQFF. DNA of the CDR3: TGTGCCAGCAGCTTAATAGAAAGCTCCTACAATGAGCAGTTCTTC. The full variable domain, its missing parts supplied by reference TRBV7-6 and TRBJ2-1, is GAGVSQSPRYKVTKRGQDVALRCDPISGHVSLYWYRQALGQGPEFLTYFNYEAQQDKSGLPNDRFSAERPEGSISTLTIQRTEQRDSAMYRCASSLIESSYNEQFFGPGTRLTVL.

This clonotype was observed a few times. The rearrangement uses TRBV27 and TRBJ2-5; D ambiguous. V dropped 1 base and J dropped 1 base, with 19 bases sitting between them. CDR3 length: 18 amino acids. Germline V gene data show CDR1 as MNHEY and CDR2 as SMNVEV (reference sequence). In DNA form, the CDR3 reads TGTGCCAGCAGTTTATATTCTTCGTTGGGCAGTATCCAAGAGACCCAGTACTTC. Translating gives CASSLYSSLGSIQETQYF.

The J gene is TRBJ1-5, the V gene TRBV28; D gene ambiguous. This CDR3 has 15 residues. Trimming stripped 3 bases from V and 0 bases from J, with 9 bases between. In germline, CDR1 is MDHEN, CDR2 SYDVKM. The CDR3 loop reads CASSFGPYSNQPQHF. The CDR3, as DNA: TGTGCCAGCAGTTTTGGGCCGTATAGCAATCAGCCCCAGCATTTT.